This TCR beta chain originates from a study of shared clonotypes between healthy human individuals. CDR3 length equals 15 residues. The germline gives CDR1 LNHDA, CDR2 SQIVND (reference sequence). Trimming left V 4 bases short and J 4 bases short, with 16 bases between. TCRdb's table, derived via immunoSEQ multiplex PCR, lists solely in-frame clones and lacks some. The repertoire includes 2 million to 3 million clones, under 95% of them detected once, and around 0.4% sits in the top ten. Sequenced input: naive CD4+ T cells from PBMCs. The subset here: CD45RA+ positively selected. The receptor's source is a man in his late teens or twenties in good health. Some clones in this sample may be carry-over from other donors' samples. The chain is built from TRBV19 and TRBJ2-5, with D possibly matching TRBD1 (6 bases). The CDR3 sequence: CASSTPGRGGETQYF. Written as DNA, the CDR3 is TGTGCCAGTAGTACGCCAGGCAGGGGCGGAGAGACCCAGTACTTC.